These 14 T cell receptor beta chains were all obtained from the same sample, sequenced in a study of OX40 agonist ivuxolimab in advanced cancers. Data came from immunoSEQ multiplex PCR; TCRdb stores just in-frame clones and leaves some out. The sample contains 100,000 or so clones, about 91% of which appear only once. Sequencing used CD4+ or CD8+ T cells sorted from blood, obtained in a trial of the OX40 agonist ivuxolimab. The receptors derive from an adult with an advanced solid tumor such as melanoma, head and neck, liver or kidney cancer.

For this clone: An end of the junction differs from the germline gene, which may be a read error. The V and J genes are TRBV4-2 and TRBJ1-2; D unclear. Germline lookup yields CDR1 LGHNA and CDR2 YNFKEQ. The CDR3 totals 13 residues. The CDR3 loop is CASSQELAYGCTF. The CDR3 DNA follows: TGTGCCAGCAGCCAAGAGCTAGCCTATGGCTGCACCTTC.

This chain joins TRBV7-6 and TRBJ2-2; 10 bases are shared with TRBD2. Unmatched junction bases numbered 11, after V lost 7 bases and J lost 3 bases. The CDR3 totals 17 residues. Germline V lookup: CDR1 SGHVS, CDR2 FNYEAQ. For the CDR3, the DNA is TGTGCCAGCAAGCTCCTAGCGGGAGTAGTTGACACCGGGGAGCTGTTTTTT. It yields the protein CASKLLAGVVDTGELFF.

This clone was observed a single time. This chain connects TRBV7-9 to TRBJ2-7, with 11 nucleotides matching TRBD2. J lost 4 bases, V lost 9 bases, and 5 bases had no gene match. The CDR3 has 13 residues. CDR1 and CDR2 (germline): SEHNR, FQNEAQ (reference sequence). CDR3 sequence (DNA): TGTGCCAGTGGACTAGCGGGCCTATACGAGCAGTACTTC. It yields the protein CASGLAGLYEQYF. Based on the CDR3 plus reference TRBV7-9 and TRBJ2-7, the full variable domain is DTGVSQNPRHKITKRGQNVTFRCDPISEHNRLYWYRQTLGQGPEFLTYFQNEAQLEKSRLLSDRFSAERPKGSFSTLEIQRTEQGDSAMYLCASGLAGLYEQYFGPGTRLTVT.

This chain joins TRBV2 and TRBJ2-2; D possibly uses TRBD1 or TRBD2 (5 bases each). Germline loops: CDR1 SNHLY, CDR2 FYNNEI. The CDR3 is made up of 14 amino acids. Trimming removed 3 bases at V and 6 bases at J, with 11 bases between. CDR3 coding DNA: TGTGCCAGCAGTGAGGCAGGGCGGGCCGGGGAGCTGTTTTTT. Its protein product is CASSEAGRAGELFF.

The chain is built from TRBV19 and TRBJ1-5; D gene uncertain. The germline V and J ends were trimmed by 4 bases and 7 bases, with 8 bases remaining between them. The CDR3 consists of 12 residues. Germline V gives CDR1 LNHDA, CDR2 SQIVND (reference sequence). This CDR3 is CASSRERQPQHF. CDR3 DNA sequence: TGTGCCAGTAGTAGGGAGAGGCAGCCCCAGCATTTT.

V and J are TRBV7-9 and TRBJ2-7; D is unresolved. CDR1 is SEHNR and CDR2 is FQNEAQ in the germline V gene (reference sequence). The ends were cut back, 7 bases at V and 0 bases at J, with 7 bases in the middle. The CDR3 sequence is 12 residues long. CDR3 sequence (DNA): TGTGCCAGCACCAGAAACTCCTACGAGCAGTACTTC. Its translation is CASTRNSYEQYF.

The chain couples TRBV19 to TRBJ1-2; D is uncertain. This CDR3 is 12 amino acids long. Trimming cost V 10 bases and J 5 bases, with 14 bases left between them. Germline V gives CDR1 LNHDA, CDR2 SQIVND (reference sequence). The CDR3: CATMSGPYGYTF. CDR3 nucleotide sequence: TGTGCCACCATGTCCGGACCTTATGGCTACACCTTC.

The J gene is TRBJ1-2, the V gene TRBV18; D remains ambiguous. Germline assignment: CDR1 KGHSH and CDR2 LQKENI. V was pared by 1 base and J by 8 bases, with 11 bases between. CDR3 length: 13 residues. CDR3 amino acids: CASSPQPDGGYTF. CDR3 bases: TGTGCCAGCTCACCACAACCGGACGGAGGCTACACCTTC.

The gene calls are TRBV12-5 and TRBJ1-5, with D uncertain. Germline CDR1 LGHNT, CDR2 FRNRAP. Between the trimmed V and J ends, which lost 1 base and 3 bases, there was a span of 13 bases. The CDR3 spans 16 residues. The CDR3 is CASGLGTAANNQPQHF. The CDR3 nucleotides are TGTGCTAGTGGTTTGGGTACGGCGGCAAACAATCAGCCCCAGCATTTT. Variable domain in full (rest from reference TRBV12-5 and TRBJ1-5): DARVTQTPRHKVTEMGQEVTMRCQPILGHNTVFWYRQTMMQGLELLAYFRNRAPLDDSGMPKDRFSAEMPDATLATLKIQPSEPRDSAVYFCASGLGTAANNQPQHFGDGTRLSIL.

The chain links TRBV18 to TRBJ1-3; D remains ambiguous. Germline loops: CDR1 KGHSH, CDR2 LQKENI. This CDR3 spans 14 amino acids. V lost 3 bases and J 0 bases, leaving 6 bases between the germline ends. This CDR3 reads CASSPQSSGNTIYF. The CDR3 coding sequence is TGTGCCAGCTCACCCCAGAGCTCTGGAAACACCATATATTTT. Together with reference TRBV18 and TRBJ1-3, the CDR3 gives the full variable domain: NAGVMQNPRHLVRRRGQEARLRCSPMKGHSHVYWYRQLPEEGLKFMVYLQKENIIDESGMPKERFSAEFPKEGPSILRIQQVVRGDSAAYFCASSPQSSGNTIYFGEGSWLTVV.

This chain links TRBV9 with TRBJ2-2; no firm D call. Germline CDR1 SGDLS, CDR2 YYNGEE. V dropped 0 bases and J dropped 4 bases, with 4 bases sitting between them. The CDR3 sequence is 13 residues long. Written as DNA, the CDR3 is TGTGCCAGCAGCGTAGTTGCCACCGGGGAGCTGTTTTTT. This codes for CASSVVATGELFF.

The V gene is TRBV27, the J gene TRBJ1-5, with unresolved D. CDR1 and CDR2 from the germline V gene are MNHEY and SMNVEV (reference sequence). The germline V and J ends were trimmed by 3 bases and 4 bases, with 10 bases remaining between them. This CDR3 contains 14 residues. The CDR3 protein is CASSFKPENQPQHF. The CDR3 DNA reads TGTGCCAGCAGTTTTAAGCCAGAGAATCAGCCCCAGCATTTT.

This chain connects TRBV18 to TRBJ2-7, with TRBD2 as a possible D gene (5 bases). V lost 1 base and J 2 bases, leaving 18 bases between the germline ends. Per germline, CDR1 KGHSH and CDR2 LQKENI. The CDR3 loop spans 17 amino acids. The CDR3 region is CASSPRADQRLTYEQYF. The CDR3 DNA follows: TGTGCCAGCTCACCACGAGCGGACCAGCGGTTGACCTACGAGCAGTACTTC.

In DNA form, the CDR3 reads TGTGCCAGCAGCGTAGTACCAAACCGATTGGAGACCCAGTACTTC. It translates to CASSVVPNRLETQYF. The chain combines TRBV9 with TRBJ2-5; D unresolved. The CDR3 extends over 15 amino acids. Germline CDR1 and CDR2: SGDLS and YYNGEE. Trimming pared 0 bases from V and 5 bases from J, leaving 14 bases between.